These 28 T cell receptor beta chains originate from one sample sequenced in a study of blood T cell repertoires in COVID-19. Profiled with immunoSEQ multiplex PCR; TCRdb holds only in-frame clones, not every one. The profile shows around 330,000 clones, approximately 89% of them singletons. The sequenced sample consisted of peripheral blood. The receptors were sampled from a woman in her twenties or thirties with COVID-19, enrolled during active disease.

The chain is built from TRBV19 and TRBJ1-5; 9 nucleotides agree with TRBD1. Looked up from germline, CDR1 is LNHDA and CDR2 is SQIVND (reference sequence). This CDR3 comprises 15 residues. Trimming cost V 6 bases and J 4 bases; bases outside gene matches: 7. This CDR3 is CASRNRDRDNQPQHF. DNA for the CDR3: TGTGCCAGTAGAAACCGGGACAGGGATAATCAGCCCCAGCATTTT.

V is TRBV15 and J is TRBJ2-5; the D is unclear. The ends were cut back, 2 bases at V and 2 bases at J, with 21 bases in the middle. The CDR3 is made up of 18 amino acids. The germline V gene has CDR1 LNHNV and CDR2 YYDKDF (reference sequence). CDR3 coding DNA: TGTGCCACCAGCAGATCCCCGGCCCGCGACTGGAATCAAGAGACCCAGTACTTC. This sequence encodes CATSRSPARDWNQETQYF.

The rearrangement uses TRBV7-9 and TRBJ1-5; D is uncertain. The ends were cut back, 3 bases at V and 1 base at J, with 7 bases in the middle. The CDR3 covers 14 residues. Germline loops: CDR1 SEHNR, CDR2 FQNEAQ (reference sequence). The CDR3 DNA reads TGTGCCAGCAGCTTCGGGGAAAGCAATCAGCCCCAGCATTTT. Its translation: CASSFGESNQPQHF.

DNA for the CDR3: TGTGCCAGCAGCTACCTGCACGGAGGGCCCACAGATACGCAGTATTTT. Protein: CASSYLHGGPTDTQYF. The V and J genes are TRBV7-8 and TRBJ2-3, with D tentatively TRBD2 (6 bases). The germline V gene has CDR1 SGHVS and CDR2 FQNEAQ. V lost 4 bases to trimming and J lost 2 bases, with 16 bases between them. This CDR3 comprises 16 residues. The full variable domain, its missing parts supplied by reference TRBV7-8 and TRBJ2-3, is GAGVSQSPRYKVAKRGQDVALRCDPISGHVSLFWYQQALGQGPEFLTYFQNEAQLDKSGLPSDRFFAERPEGSVSTLKIQRTQQEDSAVYLCASSYLHGGPTDTQYFGPGTRLTVL.

The chain carries TRBV25-1 and TRBJ1-1; D is perhaps TRBD1 (5 bases). The V gene's germline CDR1 is MGHDK and CDR2 SYGVNS. Trimming stripped 1 base from V and 0 bases from J, with 9 bases between. The CDR3 has 15 amino acids. The chain's CDR3 is CASSEFGGVNTEAFF. CDR3 bases: TGTGCCAGCAGTGAATTTGGGGGGGTGAACACTGAAGCTTTCTTT.

This sequence joins TRBV6-5 and TRBJ1-5; maybe TRBD1 (6 bases). CDR1 is MNHEY and CDR2 is SVGAGI in the germline V gene. Trimming took off 5 bases at V and 4 bases at J, with 15 bases between the two ends. The CDR3 covers 15 residues. The CDR3 sequence is CASSRMDSRNQPQHF. The CDR3 DNA sequence: TGTGCCAGCAGTAGAATGGACAGCAGAAATCAGCCCCAGCATTTT.

The chain couples TRBV11-2 to TRBJ1-3; D is perhaps TRBD1 (5 bases). The CDR3 covers 16 residues. Between the trimmed V and J ends, which lost 5 bases and 2 bases, there was a span of 16 bases. Germline-derived CDR1 and CDR2 are SGHAT and FQNNGV. The CDR3 loop reads CASSPTQGHAGNTIYF. The CDR3 nucleotides read TGTGCCAGCAGCCCGACTCAGGGTCACGCTGGAAACACCATATATTTT.

The chain couples TRBV2 to TRBJ1-4; D not resolved. V lost 7 bases and J lost 8, with 17 bases in between. The CDR3 extends over 14 amino acids. Germline CDR1 is SNHLY and CDR2 is FYNNEI. The CDR3 loop reads CASKDSPMSEKLFF. In DNA form, the CDR3 reads TGTGCCAGCAAGGACTCCCCCATGTCCGAAAAACTGTTTTTT.

The chain's CDR3 is CASSLLAGLDSGNTIYF. CDR3 in DNA: TGTGCCAGCAGCTTATTGGCAGGGCTAGACTCTGGAAACACCATATATTTT. The chain couples TRBV7-9 to TRBJ1-3, with D possibly TRBD1 on 5 matching bases. The CDR3 extends over 17 amino acids. The germline V and J ends were trimmed by 2 bases and 0 bases, with 14 bases remaining between them. CDR1 and CDR2 from the germline V gene are SEHNR and FQNEAQ (reference sequence).

This chain connects TRBV6-2 or TRBV6-3 to TRBJ1-5, with 9 nucleotides matching TRBD1. The CDR3 is 18 residues long. Looked up from germline, CDR1 is MNHEY and CDR2 is SVGEGT. The ends lost 0 bases at V and 2 bases at J; junction bases unmatched: 8. The chain's CDR3 is CASSYSNRGHLGNQPQHF. DNA of the CDR3: TGTGCCAGCAGTTACTCGAACAGGGGGCATTTGGGCAATCAGCCCCAGCATTTT.

The chain has TRBV9 and TRBJ1-1; D ambiguous. Deletions cut 0 bases from V and 6 bases from J, with 12 bases between. The CDR3 spans 14 residues. Looked up from germline, CDR1 is SGDLS and CDR2 is YYNGEE. CDR3 in DNA: TGTGCCAGCAGCGTAGCATTCAGGTGGTCTGAAGCTTTCTTT. Residues: CASSVAFRWSEAFF.

J is TRBJ1-2 and V is TRBV5-4; possibly TRBD1 for D (5 bases). CDR3 length: 13 residues. Germline assignment: CDR1 SGHNT and CDR2 YYREEE (reference sequence). The ends were cut back, 5 bases at V and 2 bases at J, with 10 bases in the middle. CDR3 nucleotides: TGTGCCAGCAGGCCCAGGGTGAACTATGGCTACACCTTC. Translating gives CASRPRVNYGYTF.

The chain links TRBV5-8 to TRBJ2-4; possibly TRBD1 for D (6 bases). Germline V CDR1 and CDR2: SGHTS, YDEGEE. This CDR3 is 15 amino acids long. The ends were cut back, 0 bases at V and 7 bases at J, with 14 bases in the middle. The CDR3 DNA sequence: TGTGCCAGCAGCTTGGGGGCCGGGACACAGAACATTCAGTACTTC. It specifies CASSLGAGTQNIQYF.

This clone was counted a single time. V usage is TRBV6-5 and J usage is TRBJ2-2, with D possibly being TRBD1 (5 bases). The CDR3 has 15 residues. V lost 2 bases and J 1 base, leaving 8 bases between the germline ends. Germline CDR1 MNHEY, CDR2 SVGAGI. The CDR3 coding sequence is TGTGCCAGCAGTTACGGGGCTCGGAACACCGGGGAGCTGTTTTTT. Amino acids: CASSYGARNTGELFF.

The chain employs TRBV2 and TRBJ2-1; 10 nucleotides agree with TRBD2. Trimming at V came to 6 bases and at J to 10 bases, leaving 6 bases not matched to a gene. The CDR3 spans 13 residues. Germline CDR1 reads SNHLY; CDR2 reads FYNNEI. CDR3 DNA: TGTGCCAGCAGGGTAGCGGGGGGAGGGGAGCAGTTCTTC. Protein: CASRVAGGGEQFF. Full variable domain (missing parts from reference TRBV2 and TRBJ2-1): EPEVTQTPSHQVTQMGQEVILRCVPISNHLYFYWYRQILGQKVEFLVSFYNNEISEKSEIFDDQFSVERPDGSNFTLKIRSTKLEDSAMYFCASRVAGGGEQFFGPGTRLTVL.

The V and J genes are TRBV11-2 and TRBJ2-2; 8 bases line up with TRBD2. The CDR3 extends over 13 amino acids. Germline assignment: CDR1 SGHAT and CDR2 FQNNGV. V shed 5 bases, J shed 6 bases, and the junction held 2 bases outside the gene matches. DNA for the CDR3: TGTGCCAGCAGCCAGACTAGCGCCGGGGAGCTGTTTTTT. It translates to CASSQTSAGELFF. Based on the CDR3 plus reference TRBV11-2 and TRBJ2-2, the full variable domain is EAGVAQSPRYKIIEKRQSVAFWCNPISGHATLYWYQQILGQGPKLLIQFQNNGVVDDSQLPKDRFSAERLKGVDSTLKIQPAKLEDSAVYLCASSQTSAGELFFGEGSRLTVL.

The chain couples TRBV5-4 to TRBJ2-5; 7 nucleotides line up with TRBD1. With 3 bases clipped from V and 5 bases from J, the junction kept 13 bases outside the gene matches. The CDR3 runs to 16 residues. Germline V gene sequence: CDR1 SGHNT, CDR2 YYREEE (reference sequence). This CDR3 reads CASSSALTGPGETQYF. CDR3 nucleotide sequence: TGTGCCAGCAGCTCGGCCCTGACAGGGCCTGGGGAGACCCAGTACTTC.

This sequence joins TRBV28 and TRBJ2-3, with unresolved D. The CDR3 loop spans 12 amino acids. Between the trimmed V and J ends, which lost 5 bases and 8 bases, there was a span of 11 bases. Germline V lookup: CDR1 MDHEN, CDR2 SYDVKM. The CDR3 DNA sequence: TGTGCCAGCAGTCCCCACGGTGGTACGCAGTATTTT. Translation gives CASSPHGGTQYF. Full variable domain (missing parts from reference TRBV28 and TRBJ2-3): DVKVTQSSRYLVKRTGEKVFLECVQDMDHENMFWYRQDPGLGLRLIYFSYDVKMKEKGDIPEGYSVSREKKERFSLILESASTNQTSMYLCASSPHGGTQYFGPGTRLTVL.

J is TRBJ1-2 and V is TRBV2; TRBD1 aligns across 7 bases. CDR1 is SNHLY and CDR2 is FYNNEI in the germline V gene. The CDR3 has 13 amino acids. J was trimmed by 8 bases and V by 10 bases; bases with no gene match: 13. This CDR3 reads CATKQGPLLGYTF. CDR3 bases: TGTGCCACGAAACAGGGGCCCCTCCTGGGCTACACCTTC.

This CDR3 reads CATSAGQGELNRAEQFF. The CDR3 bases are TGTGCCACCAGTGCGGGACAGGGTGAGCTAAATCGGGCTGAGCAGTTCTTC. The J gene is TRBJ2-1, the V gene TRBV24-1; 9 bases agree with TRBD1. The CDR3 has 17 residues. CDR1 KGHDR and CDR2 SFDVKD come from the germline V gene. The ends lost 5 bases at V and 9 bases at J; junction bases unmatched: 16.

This clone was seen a handful of times. The J gene is TRBJ2-7, the V gene TRBV12-3 or TRBV12-4; 8 bases line up with TRBD1. The ends lost 5 bases at V and 6 bases at J; junction bases unmatched: 3. The CDR3 loop spans 12 amino acids. This chain's CDR3 is CASSLGTGEQYV. The DNA of the CDR3 is TGTGCCAGCAGTCTCGGGACAGGCGAGCAGTACGTC.

The chain carries TRBV3-1 (or the pseudogene TRBV3-2) and TRBJ1-2; a possible D gene is TRBD1 (5 bases). Deletions cut 6 bases from V and 0 bases from J, with 14 bases between. This CDR3 spans 15 amino acids. CDR1 and CDR2 (germline): LGHDT, YNNKEL (reference sequence). The CDR3 sequence: CASRYSTASNYGYTF. The CDR3 DNA follows: TGTGCCAGCAGGTACTCGACAGCCTCTAACTATGGCTACACCTTC.

The rearrangement uses TRBV5-4 and TRBJ1-2; 7 bases match TRBD1. Germline-derived CDR1 and CDR2 are SGHNT and YYREEE (reference sequence). CDR3 size: 16 residues. V was pared by 5 bases and J by 4 bases, with 14 bases of the junction left unmatched. The CDR3 loop is CASRGPGDREAYGYTF. CDR3 nucleotide sequence: TGTGCCAGCAGAGGTCCGGGCGACAGGGAAGCCTATGGCTACACCTTC.

This clone showed up just once. The chain couples TRBV6-5 to TRBJ1-5; no firm D call. Germline CDR1 is MNHEY and CDR2 is SVGAGI. With 6 bases removed from V and 1 base from J, the gap between germline ends came to 4 bases. The CDR3 contains 12 residues. The CDR3 sequence: CASSRSNQPQHF. The CDR3 DNA follows: TGTGCCAGCAGCCGGAGCAATCAGCCCCAGCATTTT.

The chain couples TRBV5-5 to TRBJ2-1, with TRBD1 matching over 7 bases. Germline V gene sequence: CDR1 SGHKS, CDR2 YYEKEE (reference sequence). V lost 4 bases and J lost 8; bases outside the gene matches: 3. CDR3 size: 12 residues. The CDR3 nucleotides are TGTGCCAGCAGCACAGGGGTCTATGAGCAGTTCTTC. It yields the protein CASSTGVYEQFF. The full variable domain, in which reference TRBV5-5 and TRBJ2-1 provide the parts outside the CDR3, is DAGVTQSPTHLIKTRGQQVTLRCSPISGHKSVSWYQQVLGQGPQFIFQYYEKEERGRGNFPDRFSARQFPNYSSELNVNALLLGDSALYLCASSTGVYEQFFGPGTRLTVL.

V usage is TRBV29-1 and J usage is TRBJ1-2, with 7 bases aligning to TRBD1. The CDR3 covers 15 residues. Per the germline V gene, CDR1 is SQVTM and CDR2 is ANQGSEA. V lost 4 bases, J lost 4 bases, and 12 bases stayed unmatched. The CDR3 DNA follows: TGCAGCGTTGGGTCCGGGACAGTTTTTCGCTATGGCTACACCTTC. This translates into CSVGSGTVFRYGYTF.

This clone was seen ten or more times. The chain employs TRBV4-2 and TRBJ2-7; 12 bases line up with TRBD2. After removal of 6 bases from V and 7 bases from J, the junction contained 7 bases not matched to a gene. This CDR3 region has 14 residues. From germline, CDR1 is LGHNA and CDR2 YNFKEQ. The CDR3 spells CASRRLAGDNEQYF. As DNA, the CDR3 is TGTGCCAGCAGGCGACTAGCGGGGGATAATGAGCAGTACTTC.

The chain joins TRBV5-6 to TRBJ1-2; D is undetermined. V shed 2 bases and J shed 1 base, with 9 bases lying between them. The CDR3 consists of 14 residues. CDR1 SGHDT and CDR2 YYEEEE come from the germline V gene. The CDR3 DNA is TGTGCCAGCAGCTTCAGGCAAATTAACTATGGCTACACCTTC. Protein product: CASSFRQINYGYTF. Filled out from reference TRBV5-6 and TRBJ1-2, the complete variable domain reads DAGVTQSPTHLIKTRGQQVTLRCSPKSGHDTVSWYQQALGQGPQFIFQYYEEEERQRGNFPDRFSGHQFPNYSSELNVNALLLGDSALYLCASSFRQINYGYTFGSGTRLTVV.